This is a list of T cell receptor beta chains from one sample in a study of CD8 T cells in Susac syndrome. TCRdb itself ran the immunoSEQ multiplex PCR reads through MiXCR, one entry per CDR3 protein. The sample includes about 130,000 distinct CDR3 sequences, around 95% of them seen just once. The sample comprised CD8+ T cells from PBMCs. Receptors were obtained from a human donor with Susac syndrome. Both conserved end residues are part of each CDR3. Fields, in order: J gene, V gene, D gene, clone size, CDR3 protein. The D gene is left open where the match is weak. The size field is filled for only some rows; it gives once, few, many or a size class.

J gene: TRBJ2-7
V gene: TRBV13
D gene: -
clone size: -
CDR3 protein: CASSPGDGYEQYF

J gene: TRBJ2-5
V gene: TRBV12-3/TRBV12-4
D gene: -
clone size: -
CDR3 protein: CASSLARRGFQETQYF

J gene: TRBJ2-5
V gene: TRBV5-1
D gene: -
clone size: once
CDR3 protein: CASSLDDLGETQYF

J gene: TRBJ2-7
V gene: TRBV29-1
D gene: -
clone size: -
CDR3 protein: CSVEDTNEQYF

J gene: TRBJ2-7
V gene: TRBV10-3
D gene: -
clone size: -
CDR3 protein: CAISESLGGDEQYF

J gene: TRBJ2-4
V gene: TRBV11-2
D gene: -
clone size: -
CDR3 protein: CASSLDSRQNIQYF

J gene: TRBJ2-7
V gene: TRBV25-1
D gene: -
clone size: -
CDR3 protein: CASSEFQIYGEQYF

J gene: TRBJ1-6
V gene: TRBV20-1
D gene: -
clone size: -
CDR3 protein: CSATGLGDSPLHF

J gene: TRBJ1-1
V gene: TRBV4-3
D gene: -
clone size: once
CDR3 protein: CASSQDLRGAATEAFF

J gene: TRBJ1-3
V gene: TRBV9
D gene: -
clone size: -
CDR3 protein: CASSVDWGTSGNTIYF

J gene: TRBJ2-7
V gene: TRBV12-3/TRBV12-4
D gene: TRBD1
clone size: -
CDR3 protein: CASSDWGQGSYEQYF

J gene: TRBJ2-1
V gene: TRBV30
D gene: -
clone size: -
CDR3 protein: CAWKVSSYNEQFF

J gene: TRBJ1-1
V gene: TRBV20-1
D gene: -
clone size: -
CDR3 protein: CSARAPQGDTEAFF

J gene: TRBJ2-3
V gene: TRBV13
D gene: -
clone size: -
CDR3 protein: CASSPPGATDTQYF

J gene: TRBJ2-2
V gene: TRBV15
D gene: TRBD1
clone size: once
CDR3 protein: CATSRDQDRGSGELFF

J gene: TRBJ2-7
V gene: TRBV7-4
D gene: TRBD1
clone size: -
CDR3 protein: CASSLRDRASYEQYF

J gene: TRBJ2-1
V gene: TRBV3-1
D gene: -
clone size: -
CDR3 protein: CASSHLTTAWDEQFF

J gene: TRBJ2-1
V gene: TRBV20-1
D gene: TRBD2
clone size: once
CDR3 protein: CSARKREGLSYNEQFF

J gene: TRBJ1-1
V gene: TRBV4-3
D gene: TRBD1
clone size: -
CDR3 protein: CASSQDGTGNTEAFF

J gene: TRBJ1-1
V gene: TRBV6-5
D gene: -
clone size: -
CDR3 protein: CASSYSPFMNTEAFF

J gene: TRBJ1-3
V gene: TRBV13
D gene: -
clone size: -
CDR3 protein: CASSLEGQPGNTIYF

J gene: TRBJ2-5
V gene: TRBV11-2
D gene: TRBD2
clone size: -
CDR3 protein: CASRAEGLADQETQYF

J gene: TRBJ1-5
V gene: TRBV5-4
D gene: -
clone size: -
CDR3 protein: CASSLDDQPQHF

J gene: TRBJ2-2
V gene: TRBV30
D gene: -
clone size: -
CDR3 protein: CAWSVDTDTGELFF

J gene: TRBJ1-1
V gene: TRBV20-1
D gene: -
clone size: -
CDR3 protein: CSARIGTALNTEAFF

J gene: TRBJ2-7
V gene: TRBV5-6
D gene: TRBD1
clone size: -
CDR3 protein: CASSYGTGAYEQYF

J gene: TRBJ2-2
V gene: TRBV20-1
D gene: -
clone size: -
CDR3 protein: CSARIPGRETGELFF

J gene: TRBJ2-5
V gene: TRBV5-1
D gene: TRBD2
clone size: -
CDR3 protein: CASSYADLAGGPRETQYF

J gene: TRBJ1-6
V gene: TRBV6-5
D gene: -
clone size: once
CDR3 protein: CASRTPGFSPLHF

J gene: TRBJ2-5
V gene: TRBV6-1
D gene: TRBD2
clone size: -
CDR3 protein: CASRLRTSGVQETQYF

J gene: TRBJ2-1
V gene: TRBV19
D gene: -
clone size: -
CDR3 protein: CASSIDREGLGEQFF

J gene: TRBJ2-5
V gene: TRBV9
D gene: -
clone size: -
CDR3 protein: CASSVWGGETQYF

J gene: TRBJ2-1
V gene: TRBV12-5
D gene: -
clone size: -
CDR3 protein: CASGLGNEQFF

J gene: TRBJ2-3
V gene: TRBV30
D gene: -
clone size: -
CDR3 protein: CAWSVQAIPGTDTQYF

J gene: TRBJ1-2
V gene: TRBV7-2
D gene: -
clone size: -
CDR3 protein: CASSWESGEYGYTF

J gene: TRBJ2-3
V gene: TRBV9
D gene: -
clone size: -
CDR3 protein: CASSVDSGVGTDTQYF

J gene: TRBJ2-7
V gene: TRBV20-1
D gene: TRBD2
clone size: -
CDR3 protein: CSAPGGSYEQYF

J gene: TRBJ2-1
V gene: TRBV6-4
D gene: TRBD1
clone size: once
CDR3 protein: CASSDRGHNEQFF

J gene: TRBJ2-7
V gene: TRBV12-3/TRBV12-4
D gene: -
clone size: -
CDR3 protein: CASSPRDFYEQYF

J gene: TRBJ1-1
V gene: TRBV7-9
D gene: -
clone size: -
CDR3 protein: CASSLRGSEAFF

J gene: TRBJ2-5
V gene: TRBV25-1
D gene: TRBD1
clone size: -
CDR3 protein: CASRGTGGWETQYF

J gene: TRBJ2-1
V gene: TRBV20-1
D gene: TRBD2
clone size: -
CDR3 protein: CSALGLAGMDEQFF

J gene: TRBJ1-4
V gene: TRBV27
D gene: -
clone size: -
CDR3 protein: CASSDGQPNEKLFF

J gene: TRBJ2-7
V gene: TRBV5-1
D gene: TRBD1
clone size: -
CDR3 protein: CASNNDQGAMNEQYF

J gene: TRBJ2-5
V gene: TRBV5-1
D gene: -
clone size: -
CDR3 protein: CASSLFGGGTETQYF

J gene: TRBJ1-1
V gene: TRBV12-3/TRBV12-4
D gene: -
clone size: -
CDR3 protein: CASSWGKNTEAFF

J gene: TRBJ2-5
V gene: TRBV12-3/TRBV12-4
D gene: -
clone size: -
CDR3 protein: CASSLYARGRTQYF

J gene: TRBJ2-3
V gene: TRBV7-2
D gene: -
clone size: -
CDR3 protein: CASTNPTDTQYF

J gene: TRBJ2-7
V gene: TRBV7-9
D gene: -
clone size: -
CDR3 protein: CASSRTGVEGPAASYEQYF

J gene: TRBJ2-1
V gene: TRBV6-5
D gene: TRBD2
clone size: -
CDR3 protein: CASSYSGTSGTGSYNEQFF

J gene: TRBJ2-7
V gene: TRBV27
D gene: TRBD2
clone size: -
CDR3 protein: CASSSLAGFYEQYF

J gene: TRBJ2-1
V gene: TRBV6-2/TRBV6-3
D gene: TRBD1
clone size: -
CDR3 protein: CASREGTGALNEQFF

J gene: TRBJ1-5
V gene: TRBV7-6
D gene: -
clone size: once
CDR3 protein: CASSLEGAQPQHF

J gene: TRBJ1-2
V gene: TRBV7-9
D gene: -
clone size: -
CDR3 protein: CASSFSADGYTF

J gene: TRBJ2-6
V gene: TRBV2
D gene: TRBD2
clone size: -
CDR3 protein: CASRAGRGANVLTF

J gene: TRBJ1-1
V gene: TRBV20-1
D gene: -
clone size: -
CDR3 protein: CSAREGTLEAFF

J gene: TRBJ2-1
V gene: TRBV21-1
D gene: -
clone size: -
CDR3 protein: CASSPPVGGQGSNEQFF